This TCR beta chain was observed in a study of blood T cell repertoires in COVID-19. In the study overall: Spain, Italy and the United States supplied samples that represented acute and convalescent COVID-19.

Assignment of participants to cohorts was predicated upon participant-reported clinical history. A PCR-confirmed or clinician-diagnosed COVID-19 case had contacted exposed participants within 2 weeks of entry. The length of the CDR3 is 12 residues. Germline CDR1 is LGHDT and CDR2 is YNNKEL (reference sequence). The V gene end was trimmed by 1 base and the J gene end by 10 bases; junction bases not matched to a gene: 1. Original analysis: For nucleated cells, counts were estimated from reference gene primer amplification. Profiled with immunoSEQ multiplex PCR; TCRdb holds only in-frame clones, not every one. V, J and clone size derive from that table, while D and trimming were established from the DNA sequence. The data hold about 210,000 clones, with 65% to 90% observed a single time.

The clonotype originates from a woman younger than 45 who had been exposed to COVID-19. Sequenced sample: PBMCs or T cells enriched from blood (not recorded which). The J gene is TRBJ2-1, the V gene TRBV3-1 (or the pseudogene TRBV3-2), with 7 nucleotides matching TRBD2. This CDR3 reads CASSQGAGEQFF. CDR3 sequence (DNA): TGTGCCAGCAGCCAAGGAGCGGGGGAGCAGTTCTTC.